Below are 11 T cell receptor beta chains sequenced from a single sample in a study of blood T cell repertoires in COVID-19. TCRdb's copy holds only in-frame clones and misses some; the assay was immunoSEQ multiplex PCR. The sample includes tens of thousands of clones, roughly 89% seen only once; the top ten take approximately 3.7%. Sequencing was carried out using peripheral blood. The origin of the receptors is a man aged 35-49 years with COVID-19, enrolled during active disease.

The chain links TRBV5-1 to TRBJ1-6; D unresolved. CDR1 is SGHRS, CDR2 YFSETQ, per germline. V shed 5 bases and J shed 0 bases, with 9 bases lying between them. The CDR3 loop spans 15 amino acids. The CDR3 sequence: CASRRESSYNSPLHF. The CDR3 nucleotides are TGCGCCAGCAGGAGGGAAAGCTCCTATAATTCACCCCTCCACTTT. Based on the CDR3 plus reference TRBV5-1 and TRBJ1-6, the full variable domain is KAGVTQTPRYLIKTRGQQVTLSCSPISGHRSVSWYQQTPGQGLQFLFEYFSETQRNKGNFPGRFSGRQFSNSRSEMNVSTLELGDSALYLCASRRESSYNSPLHFGNGTRLTVT.

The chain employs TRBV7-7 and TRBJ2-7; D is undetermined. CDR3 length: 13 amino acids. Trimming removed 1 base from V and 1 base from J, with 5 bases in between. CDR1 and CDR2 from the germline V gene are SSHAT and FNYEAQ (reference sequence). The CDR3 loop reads CASSLGRSYEQYF. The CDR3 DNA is TGTGCCAGCAGCTTAGGCAGGTCCTACGAGCAGTACTTC.

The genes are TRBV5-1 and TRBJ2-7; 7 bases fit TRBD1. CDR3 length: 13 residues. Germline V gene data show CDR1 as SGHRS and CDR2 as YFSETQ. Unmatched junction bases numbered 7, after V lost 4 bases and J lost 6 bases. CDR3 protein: CASSRDRVGEQYF. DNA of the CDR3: TGCGCCAGCAGCAGAGACAGGGTTGGCGAGCAGTACTTC.

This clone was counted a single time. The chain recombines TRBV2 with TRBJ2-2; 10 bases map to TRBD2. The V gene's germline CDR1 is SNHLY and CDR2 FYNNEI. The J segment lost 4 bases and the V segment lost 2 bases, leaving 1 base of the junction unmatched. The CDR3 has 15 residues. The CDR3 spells CASSETSGATGELFF. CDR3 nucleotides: TGTGCCAGCAGTGAAACTAGCGGGGCCACCGGGGAGCTGTTTTTT.

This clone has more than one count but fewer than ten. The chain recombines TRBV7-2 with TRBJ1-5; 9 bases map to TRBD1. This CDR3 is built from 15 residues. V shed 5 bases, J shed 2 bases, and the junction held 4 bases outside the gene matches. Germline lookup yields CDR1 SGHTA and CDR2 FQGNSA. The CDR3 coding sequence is TGTGCCAGCAGCCCACAGGGGGCTGGCAATCAGCCCCAGCATTTT. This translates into CASSPQGAGNQPQHF.

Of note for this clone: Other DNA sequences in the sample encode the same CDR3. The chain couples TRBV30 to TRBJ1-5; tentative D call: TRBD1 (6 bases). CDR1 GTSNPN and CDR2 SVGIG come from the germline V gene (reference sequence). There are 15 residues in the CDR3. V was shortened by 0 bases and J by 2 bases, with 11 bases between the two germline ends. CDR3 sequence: CAWSVQGFGNQPQHF. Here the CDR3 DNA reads TGTGCCTGGAGTGTTCAGGGGTTTGGCAATCAGCCCCAGCATTTT.

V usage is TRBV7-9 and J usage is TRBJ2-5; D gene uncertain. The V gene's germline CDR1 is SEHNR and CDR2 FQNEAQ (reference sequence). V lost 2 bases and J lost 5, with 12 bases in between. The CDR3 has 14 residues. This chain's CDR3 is CASSLRTLRETQYF. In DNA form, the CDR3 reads TGTGCCAGCAGCTTAAGAACCTTGAGGGAGACCCAGTACTTC.

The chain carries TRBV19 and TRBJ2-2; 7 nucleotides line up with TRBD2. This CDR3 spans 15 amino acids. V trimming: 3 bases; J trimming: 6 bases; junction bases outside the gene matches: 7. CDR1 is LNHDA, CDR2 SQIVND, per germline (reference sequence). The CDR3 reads CASSMGGVYAGELFF. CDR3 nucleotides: TGTGCCAGTAGTATGGGAGGGGTTTACGCCGGGGAGCTGTTTTTT.

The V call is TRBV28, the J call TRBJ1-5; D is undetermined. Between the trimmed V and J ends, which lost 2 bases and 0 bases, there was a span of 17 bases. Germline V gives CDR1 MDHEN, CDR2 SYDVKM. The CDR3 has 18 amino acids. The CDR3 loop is CASSLRRRTDFSNQPQHF. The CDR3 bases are TGTGCCAGCAGTTTACGCCGCAGGACGGACTTTAGCAATCAGCCCCAGCATTTT.

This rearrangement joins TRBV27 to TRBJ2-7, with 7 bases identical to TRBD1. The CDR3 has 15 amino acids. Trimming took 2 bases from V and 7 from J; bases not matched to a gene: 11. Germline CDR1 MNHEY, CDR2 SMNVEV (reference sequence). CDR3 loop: CASSLKGWAGGEQYF. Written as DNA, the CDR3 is TGTGCCAGCAGTTTAAAGGGGTGGGCAGGGGGTGAGCAGTACTTC.

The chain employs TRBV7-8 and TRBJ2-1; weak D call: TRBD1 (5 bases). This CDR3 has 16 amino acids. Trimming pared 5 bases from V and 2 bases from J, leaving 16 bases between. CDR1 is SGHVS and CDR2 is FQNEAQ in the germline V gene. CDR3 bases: TGTGCCAGCAGCCGAGGCAGGGTTGGTGCCTACAATGAGCAGTTCTTC. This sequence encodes CASSRGRVGAYNEQFF.